The entry that follows covers one T cell receptor beta chain sequence. Which antigen it targets is not known. The CDR3 covers 16 residues, taking in both the cysteine and the phenylalanine. DNA is not recorded here. The germline V gene specifies SGHRS as CDR1 and YFSETQ as CDR2. The record originates from a study of monozygotic twins with inflammatory bowel disease (dated by TCRdb to between 2017 and 2020). Turning to the overall study: The full study comprised 28 monozygotic twin pairs: nine German pairs (four IBD-concordant, five IBD-discordant) and 19 IBD-discordant Danish pairs. The search for disease-associated traits relied mainly on comparing, within discordant pairs, IBD patients with their genetically identical healthy co-twins. Each individual had, on average, about 151 000 unique TCRalpha sequences and 181 000 unique TCRbeta sequences available for analysis.

Overall study outcomes, separate from this receptor: No difference in repertoire similarity was observed between concordant and discordant twins, possibly owing to limited statistical power. No single strong signal or clonotype linked to IBD turned up in the results, so the idea that one exists was not supported. Different T cell subtypes could not be distinguished in the analysis. Compared with healthy twins, IBD patients had fewer clonotypes in common with other individuals, a difference most pronounced in patients showing signs of disease activity. IBD patients had lower TCRbeta repertoire diversity, measured by the inverse Simpson index, than their healthy co-twins. Because patients were on differing immunosuppressive treatments, the repertoires may have picked up extra background noise and inter-individual variability.

From each donor, a roughly 2.5 ml peripheral blood sample was drawn into PAXgene tubes and stored at -80 degrees C. Total RNA was isolated from whole blood with the PAXgene blood miRNA kit on an automated QIAcube, without T cell sorting. Peripheral blood from monozygotic twin pairs, either concordant or discordant for inflammatory bowel disease, underwent deep TCRalpha and TCRbeta repertoire profiling that used unique molecular barcoding. Smoking habits were recorded for all twin pairs, and individuals were classified as current, former or never smokers. Library creation used 5' RACE. The input for every TCR library was around 3,600 ng of total RNA. For each sample, cDNA synthesis was carried out in eight separate reactions using SMARTScribe reverse transcriptase. During cDNA synthesis, unique molecular identifiers containing a 6-nucleotide sample barcode were introduced by template switching. Two nested PCRs of approximately 16 and 10 cycles amplified the TCRalpha and TCRbeta cDNA, and bead purification followed each PCR. Before amplification, the cDNA was treated with uracil DNA-glycosylase and purified using the QIAquick PCR purification kit. The second PCR was the step at which Illumina TruSeq-compatible adapters and sample-specific barcodes were added. Library quality and concentration were assessed using TapeStation and Qubit, and 5 to 6 ng of each library was pooled. Sequencing of the pooled libraries was done on an Illumina HiSeq2500 single-index Rapid Run using custom sequencing primers and 2 x 100 bp reads. Processing in the source paper ran as follows. MiGEC version 1.2.6 was used for UMI-based consensus assembly, which corrected PCR and sequencing errors. MiXCR version 2.1.1 was used to carry out V(D)J alignment, clonotype assembly and CDR3 extraction. Gene usage, clonotype sharing and MAIT/NKT TCR abundance were normalised by analysing the top 1000, 10 000 and 20 000 clonotypes per sample. Diversity was computed as the inverse Simpson index with the vegan R package after downsampling to 27 000 UMIs. Paired Mann-Whitney U tests on discordant twin pairs were used, with Benjamini-Hochberg multiple-testing correction. The reads, reprocessed by TCRdb, yield one row per CDR3 protein sequence and no DNA. The V and J calls follow TCRdb's processing rather than the paper's. The table of this sample itemizes tens of thousands of distinct CDR3 sequences. Around 6.8% of the sample rests with the top ten.

This receptor was obtained from a human donor with ulcerative colitis or Crohn's disease, or a healthy co-twin of an affected twin (not recorded which). Sequenced input: blood. This sequence uses TRBV5-1 and TRBJ1-1. The CDR3 region has the sequence CASSGPRSGVRTEAFF.